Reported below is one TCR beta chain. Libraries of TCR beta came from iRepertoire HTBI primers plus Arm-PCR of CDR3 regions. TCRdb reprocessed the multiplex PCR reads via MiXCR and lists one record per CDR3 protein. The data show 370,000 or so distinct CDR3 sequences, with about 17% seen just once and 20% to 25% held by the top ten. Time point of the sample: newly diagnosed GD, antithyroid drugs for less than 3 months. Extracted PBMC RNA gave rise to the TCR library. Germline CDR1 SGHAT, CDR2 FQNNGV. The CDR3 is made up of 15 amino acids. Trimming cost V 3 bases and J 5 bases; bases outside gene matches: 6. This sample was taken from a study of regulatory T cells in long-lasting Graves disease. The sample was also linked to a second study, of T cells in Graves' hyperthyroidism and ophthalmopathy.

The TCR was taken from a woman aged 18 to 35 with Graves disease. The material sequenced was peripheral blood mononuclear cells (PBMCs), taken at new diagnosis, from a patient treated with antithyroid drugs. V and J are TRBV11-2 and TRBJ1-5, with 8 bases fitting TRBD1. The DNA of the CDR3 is TGTGCCAGCAGCTTGCGGACAGGGTGGGATCAGCCCCAGCATTTT. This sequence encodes CASSLRTGWDQPQHF. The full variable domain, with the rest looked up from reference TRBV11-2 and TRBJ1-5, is EAGVAQSPRYKIIEKRQSVAFWCNPISGHATLYWYQQILGQGPKLLIQFQNNGVVDDSQLPKDRFSAERLKGVDSTLKIQPAKLEDSAVYLCASSLRTGWDQPQHFGDGTRLSIL.